A single sample is the source of the 15 T cell receptor beta chains below, sequenced in a study of T cells in localized non-small cell lung cancer. TCRdb keeps only in-frame clones here, not all; method: immunoSEQ multiplex PCR. The sample consists of 100,000 to 150,000 clones, roughly nine tenths of them appearing once. Source: peripheral blood, taken before any cancer treatment. These receptors were obtained from an older female donor with stage I lung adenocarcinoma.

The chain combines TRBV30 with TRBJ1-5; D possibly corresponds to TRBD1 (6 bases). The germline CDR1 and CDR2 sequences are GTSNPN and SVGIG (reference sequence). V was clipped by 1 base and J by 7 bases, with 14 bases between them. This CDR3 comprises 14 residues. The chain's CDR3 is CAWSEGGGRQPQHF. The CDR3 DNA is TGTGCCTGGAGTGAAGGGGGGGGAAGGCAGCCCCAGCATTTT.

The rearrangement joins TRBV19 to TRBJ1-3, with TRBD1 matching over 7 bases. The germline gives CDR1 LNHDA, CDR2 SQIVND (reference sequence). V was clipped by 3 bases and J by 0 bases; unmatched bases: 5. The CDR3 loop spans 16 amino acids. The CDR3 nucleotides read TGTGCCAGTAGTATCAACAGGGGAACCTCTGGAAACACCATATATTTT. Translating gives CASSINRGTSGNTIYF.

This clone came up a few times. The chain recombines TRBV20-1 with TRBJ1-2; D gene unclear. The V gene lost 7 bases and the J gene lost 4 bases, with 10 bases spanning the gap. CDR3 length: 11 residues. Germline lookup yields CDR1 DFQATT and CDR2 SNEGSKA (reference sequence). The CDR3 coding sequence is TGCAGTGTCTCAGCGATCTATGGCTACACCTTC. It codes for CSVSAIYGYTF.

The chain uses TRBV15 and TRBJ2-5; D is perhaps TRBD1 (7 bases). This CDR3 has 16 amino acids. Germline V CDR1 and CDR2: LNHNV, YYDKDF (reference sequence). With 0 bases removed from V and 4 bases from J, the gap between germline ends came to 15 bases. The CDR3 spells CATSRDPRGVRETQYF. The DNA of the CDR3 is TGTGCCACCAGCAGAGATCCCAGGGGGGTGAGAGAGACCCAGTACTTC.

V is TRBV19 and J is TRBJ2-3; D is unclear. V was pared by 3 bases and J by 0 bases, with 7 bases between. CDR1 and CDR2 from the germline V gene are LNHDA and SQIVND (reference sequence). The CDR3 length is 14 residues. CDR3 nucleotides: TGTGCCAGTAGTATGTTTGGGAGCACAGATACGCAGTATTTT. This sequence encodes CASSMFGSTDTQYF.

The genes are TRBV30 and TRBJ1-3, with D unresolved. This CDR3 region has 14 residues. Germline CDR1 and CDR2: GTSNPN and SVGIG (reference sequence). V lost 1 base, J lost 2 bases, and 9 bases lay in between. CDR3 in amino acids: CAWSGRSPGNTIYF. The CDR3 DNA sequence: TGTGCCTGGAGTGGGCGCAGTCCTGGAAACACCATATATTTT.

The CDR3 bases are TGTGCCAGCAGTCTGGGACGAGCCAGCTCTGGAAACACCATATATTTT. Translation: CASSLGRASSGNTIYF. The rearrangement links TRBV6-6 to TRBJ1-3; weak D call: TRBD1 (5 bases). Per germline, CDR1 MNHNY and CDR2 SVGAGI (reference sequence). V was cut by 5 bases and J by 0 bases, with 14 bases left in between. This CDR3 is 16 amino acids long.

V gene TRBV11-3 combines with J gene TRBJ2-1; D might be TRBD1 (5 bases). The germline V and J ends were trimmed by 5 bases and 9 bases, with 14 bases remaining between them. The CDR3 length is 13 residues. Per germline, CDR1 SGHNT and CDR2 YENEEA. For the CDR3, the DNA is TGTGCCAGCAGCCCCGAGACAGCCGGTGAGCAGTTCTTC. Its translation is CASSPETAGEQFF.

The chain uses TRBV19 and TRBJ1-4; tentative D call: TRBD1 (6 bases). The germline CDR1 and CDR2 sequences are LNHDA and SQIVND (reference sequence). CDR3 length: 14 residues. Trimming shortened V by 4 bases and J by 7 bases, and 13 bases separated the two germline ends. The CDR3 loop is CASSTGDEFEKLFF. CDR3 sequence (DNA): TGTGCCAGTAGTACAGGGGACGAGTTTGAAAAACTGTTTTTT.

The chain is built from TRBV18 and TRBJ2-6; D remains ambiguous. CDR1 is KGHSH and CDR2 is LQKENI in the germline V gene. V was shortened by 4 bases and J by 4 bases, with 8 bases between the two germline ends. This CDR3 is built from 14 residues. CDR3: CASSRGSGANVLTF. In DNA, the CDR3 is TGTGCCAGCTCACGGGGAAGCGGGGCCAACGTCCTGACTTTC.

Of note for this clone: Other DNA sequences in the sample encode the same CDR3. The J gene is TRBJ1-5, the V gene TRBV30; perhaps TRBD1 as D (6 bases). This CDR3 contains 13 residues. In germline, CDR1 is GTSNPN, CDR2 SVGIG (reference sequence). V lost 3 bases and J 3 bases, leaving 9 bases between the germline ends. The CDR3 loop reads CAWRGAFNQPQHF. The CDR3 coding sequence is TGTGCCTGGAGGGGGGCCTTCAATCAGCCCCAGCATTTT.

The chain employs TRBV28 and TRBJ2-1; 9 bases map to TRBD1. Germline V gene sequence: CDR1 MDHEN, CDR2 SYDVKM. J lost 6 bases, V lost 4 bases, and 7 bases had no gene match. The CDR3 has 15 amino acids. This CDR3 is CASSSATGGANEQFF. CDR3 in DNA: TGTGCCAGCAGTTCCGCGACAGGGGGTGCCAATGAGCAGTTCTTC.

This chain uses TRBV6-5 with TRBJ1-2; no clear D. V was pared by 6 bases and J by 6 bases, with 11 bases between. CDR1 is MNHEY, CDR2 SVGAGI, per germline. The CDR3 has 12 residues. This CDR3 reads CASSRGEDGYTF. The CDR3 DNA is TGTGCCAGCAGCCGTGGTGAGGATGGCTACACCTTC.

J is TRBJ1-4 and V is TRBV15, with 10 nucleotides matching TRBD1. With 1 base clipped from V and 8 bases from J, the junction kept 1 base outside the gene matches. The CDR3 extends over 14 amino acids. Germline V gene sequence: CDR1 LNHNV, CDR2 YYDKDF (reference sequence). The CDR3 sequence is CATSRGTGGEKLFF. DNA for the CDR3: TGTGCCACCAGCAGAGGGACAGGGGGGGAAAAACTGTTTTTT.

In this sample, this clone turned up once. This chain joins TRBV7-9 and TRBJ2-7, with D maybe TRBD1 (6 bases). The germline gives CDR1 SEHNR, CDR2 FQNEAQ (reference sequence). The CDR3 is made up of 14 amino acids. V lost 1 base to trimming and J lost 6 bases, with 13 bases between them. The CDR3 region has the DNA TGTGCCAGCAGCTTAGTACAGGGTGGGCGCGAGCAGTACTTC. Protein sequence: CASSLVQGGREQYF. The whole variable domain, filled in from reference TRBV7-9 and TRBJ2-7, reads DTGVSQNPRHKITKRGQNVTFRCDPISEHNRLYWYRQTLGQGPEFLTYFQNEAQLEKSRLLSDRFSAERPKGSFSTLEIQRTEQGDSAMYLCASSLVQGGREQYFGPGTRLTVT.